The clone carrying this T cell receptor (beta chain) was seen once. The antigen remains unidentified. The sample originates from a study of T cell responses to AZD1222 COVID-19 vaccine. Study conclusions and caveats: It was only after the peak T cell response that any repertoires were sampled.

Germline CDR1 is SGHAT and CDR2 is FQNNGV. V lost 1 base and J lost 5, with 13 bases in between. The CDR3 contains 15 residues. Method: immunoSEQ multiplex PCR; TCRdb's copy keeps in-frame clones and lacks some. The sample gives about 120,000 clones, 92% of which show up once; around 1.7% is in the top ten. Sequencing used peripheral blood, obtained on day 0 of AZD1222 vaccination. The receptor was derived from an adult in good health. This rearrangement joins TRBV11-2 to TRBJ2-3, with D tentatively TRBD2 (5 bases). CDR3 DNA: TGTGCCAGCAGCTTAGTCCCTGGGAGCGGAGATACGCAGTATTTT. Translating gives CASSLVPGSGDTQYF.